Following are 32 T cell receptor beta chains from one sample sequenced in a study of T cell repertoires in aging, cancer and after chemotherapy. TCR beta rearrangements were amplified from peripheral blood genomic DNA. A mixed TRB-A/B primer pool amplified rearranged TRB by multiplex touch-down PCR. TCRdb called the multiplex PCR reads again in MiXCR, with one record for every CDR3 protein. The data contain around 8,800 distinct CDR3 sequences, under 25% of them singletons. The sample consisted of blood. The receptors stem from a human donor with a blood cancer. The donor label of this sample is uncertain.

This clonotype was observed a handful of times. The chain is built from TRBV27 and TRBJ1-1, with D hard to call. V lost 2 bases, J lost 4 bases, and 11 bases lay in between. The CDR3 has 14 residues. Germline CDR1 and CDR2: MNHEY and SMNVEV (reference sequence). The CDR3 nucleotides are TGTGCCAGCAGTTTAGAATCCACGGTCACTGAAGCTTTCTTT. It is translated as CASSLESTVTEAFF.

CDR3 sequence reads: CAWGGVSDEQYF. CDR3 nucleotides: TGTGCCTGGGGGGGGGTATCAGACGAGCAGTACTTC. The chain recombines TRBV30 with TRBJ2-7, with 7 positions matching TRBD2. This CDR3 is 12 amino acids long. Germline assignment: CDR1 GTSNPN and CDR2 SVGIG (reference sequence). V lost 5 bases and J lost 5; bases outside the gene matches: 6.

This chain links TRBV11-1 with TRBJ2-1; 8 bases agree with TRBD2. The junction had 3 bases not matched to a gene; V was cut back by 0 bases and J by 2 bases. Germline values: CDR1 SGHAT, CDR2 FQDESV (reference sequence). CDR3 length: 16 amino acids. The DNA for the CDR3 is TGTGCCAGCAGCTTAGCGGGCGGGAGGACCTACAATGAGCAGTTCTTC. It is translated as CASSLAGGRTYNEQFF. Looking up the rest from reference TRBV11-1 and TRBJ2-1 gives the full variable domain: EAEVAQSPRYKITEKSQAVAFWCDPISGHATLYWYRQILGQGPELLVQFQDESVVDDSQLPKDRFSAERLKGVDSTLKIQPAELGDSAMYLCASSLAGGRTYNEQFFGPGTRLTVL.

This chain joins TRBV6-5 and TRBJ1-2, with D possibly matching TRBD1 (6 bases). Trimming cost V 2 bases and J 6 bases, with 16 bases left between them. CDR1 and CDR2 from the germline V gene are MNHEY and SVGAGI. The CDR3 has 15 amino acids. CDR3 DNA sequence: TGTGCCAGCAGTTACACCCTGGGGGGGCTTAATGGCTACACCTTC. Translating gives CASSYTLGGLNGYTF.

This clonotype appeared a few times. The chain's CDR3 is CASSPLPGQRNTEAFF. In DNA, the CDR3 is TGTGCCAGCTCACCACTACCGGGACAGAGGAACACTGAAGCTTTCTTT. This chain links TRBV18 with TRBJ1-1; 7 positions match TRBD1. V lost 1 base and J lost 1; bases outside the gene matches: 6. From germline, CDR1 is KGHSH and CDR2 LQKENI. CDR3 size: 16 residues.

V is TRBV6-5 and J is TRBJ2-5; D is uncertain. Trimming took 5 bases from V and 4 from J, leaving 14 bases between them. The CDR3 covers 14 residues. Germline V CDR1 and CDR2: MNHEY, SVGAGI. The CDR3 region has the DNA TGTGCCAGCAGTCCTCTTTTAGTGGGAGAGACCCAGTACTTC. Its protein product is CASSPLLVGETQYF.

This clonotype is medium-sized within its sample. The rearrangement links TRBV6-2 or TRBV6-3 to TRBJ1-5; D ambiguous. This CDR3 is built from 12 residues. Germline V lookup: CDR1 MNHEY, CDR2 SVGEGT. With 6 bases removed from V and 1 base from J, the gap between germline ends came to 4 bases. DNA for the CDR3: TGTGCCAGCAGGCAGAGCAATCAGCCCCAGCATTTT. This sequence encodes CASRQSNQPQHF.

This chain joins TRBV10-3 and TRBJ2-1; the D gene could be TRBD1 or TRBD2 (5 bases each). V lost 6 bases and J 7 bases, leaving 19 bases between the germline ends. The V gene's germline CDR1 is ENHRY and CDR2 SYGVKD. CDR3 length: 15 residues. CDR3 region: CAIRLGTESRNEQFF. In nucleotides, the CDR3 is TGTGCCATCAGACTAGGGACCGAGTCCCGAAATGAGCAGTTCTTC.

Note on this clonotype: Being one base from a much bigger clone, this may be a read error. The chain combines TRBV6-5 with TRBJ1-4; D perhaps matches TRBD1 (5 bases). V lost 0 bases and J 7 bases, leaving 12 bases between the germline ends. CDR1 is MNHEY and CDR2 is SVGAGI in the germline V gene. The CDR3 consists of 15 residues. In DNA, the CDR3 is TGTGCCAGCAGTTACTCAGGGGAACTGTCTGAAAAACTGTTTTTT. Encoded protein: CASSYSGELSEKLFF.

This clonotype is medium-sized by share. V usage is TRBV6-1 and J usage is TRBJ2-7, with 10 bases lining up with TRBD1. V gave up 6 bases and J gave up 4 bases; unmatched junction bases: 6. The CDR3 loop spans 14 amino acids. CDR1 is MNHNS, CDR2 SASEGT, per germline. The CDR3 bases are TGTGCCAGCAGGGGGACAGGGGTAGGGTACGAGCAGTACTTC. Residues: CASRGTGVGYEQYF.

This chain connects TRBV20-1 to TRBJ2-7, with TRBD1 matching 7 bases. J lost 3 bases, V lost 1 base, and 6 bases had no gene match. The CDR3 runs 14 residues. Germline V lookup: CDR1 DFQATT, CDR2 SNEGSKA (reference sequence). CDR3 sequence: CSARADRASYEQYF. CDR3 in DNA: TGCAGTGCTAGAGCCGACAGGGCGAGCTACGAGCAGTACTTC.

By proportion, this clonotype is medium-sized. This chain links TRBV19 with TRBJ2-3, with D unclear. Trimming cost V 4 bases and J 3 bases, with 11 bases left between them. The CDR3 length is 14 residues. CDR1 LNHDA and CDR2 SQIVND come from the germline V gene (reference sequence). CDR3 DNA: TGTGCCAGTAGTACCCGGGTTGAGACAGATACGCAGTATTTT. Amino acids: CASSTRVETDTQYF.

The chain has TRBV18 and TRBJ1-1, with TRBD1 matching 7 bases. This CDR3 contains 17 residues. Germline CDR1 reads KGHSH; CDR2 reads LQKENI. Losses at the gene ends were 0 bases for V and 2 bases for J; bases not matched to a gene: 9. The DNA for the CDR3 is TGTGCCAGCTCACCACCACTTCCCGGGACAGAAAACACTGAAGCTTTCTTT. Its translation: CASSPPLPGTENTEAFF.

A few counts support this clonotype. The chain joins TRBV6-1 to TRBJ2-7; no clear D. This CDR3 is 11 amino acids long. With 2 bases removed from V and 7 bases from J, the gap between germline ends came to 6 bases. The germline V gene has CDR1 MNHNS and CDR2 SASEGT. As DNA, the CDR3 is TGTGCCAGCAGTGAATTTATGGAGCAGTACTTC. This sequence encodes CASSEFMEQYF.

This clonotype is medium-sized by share. The chain couples TRBV30 to TRBJ1-4; D gene uncertain. Germline values: CDR1 GTSNPN, CDR2 SVGIG (reference sequence). CDR3 length: 15 residues. The ends were cut back, 1 base at V and 8 bases at J, with 17 bases in the middle. CDR3 nucleotide sequence: TGTGCCTGGAGTGAAGCACTTTTAAGAGAGGAAAAACTGTTTTTT. It yields the protein CAWSEALLREEKLFF.

By frequency in the sample, this clonotype is medium-sized. This sequence joins TRBV27 and TRBJ2-4; D uncertain. V gave up 2 bases and J gave up 0 bases, with 11 bases separating them. This CDR3 is 16 amino acids long. The germline V gene has CDR1 MNHEY and CDR2 SMNVEV (reference sequence). The CDR3, as DNA: TGTGCCAGCAGTTTAGGCCCAATACTAGCCAAAAACATTCAGTACTTC. Translation gives CASSLGPILAKNIQYF.

In its sample, this clonotype is medium-sized. The gene calls are TRBV19 and TRBJ2-5; D ambiguous. Germline assignment: CDR1 LNHDA and CDR2 SQIVND (reference sequence). V lost 5 bases and J 0 bases, leaving 7 bases between the germline ends. There are 13 residues in the CDR3. The CDR3 loop reads CASSYSYQETQYF. CDR3 in DNA: TGTGCCAGTAGTTACAGCTACCAAGAGACCCAGTACTTC.

This clonotype was seen a handful of times. CDR3: CASRPGGQGYGYTF. CDR3 nucleotide sequence: TGTGCCAGCAGGCCAGGGGGACAGGGCTATGGCTACACCTTC. The chain recombines TRBV6-6 with TRBJ1-2, with 9 nucleotides matching TRBD1. Germline V gene data show CDR1 as MNHNY and CDR2 as SVGAGI (reference sequence). After removal of 6 bases from V and 4 bases from J, the junction contained 6 bases not matched to a gene. The CDR3 runs to 14 residues.

This sequence joins TRBV28 and TRBJ2-5, with 13 bases that match TRBD2. Germline lookup yields CDR1 MDHEN and CDR2 SYDVKM. V dropped 6 bases and J dropped 1; count of bases not matched to a gene: 20. This CDR3 has 21 residues. The CDR3 is CASRNRASGTSGNWGQETQYF. CDR3 bases: TGTGCCAGCAGAAATCGGGCCAGTGGGACTAGCGGGAATTGGGGCCAAGAGACCCAGTACTTC.

In this sample, this clonotype turned up many times. The chain recombines TRBV6-2 or TRBV6-3 with TRBJ2-7; possible D gene TRBD2, 7 bases. Trimming took 3 bases from V and 6 from J, leaving 9 bases between them. This CDR3 comprises 12 residues. Looked up from germline, CDR1 is MNHEY and CDR2 is SVGEGT. The CDR3 spells CASSYGGAEQYF. The CDR3 nucleotides read TGTGCCAGCAGTTATGGGGGGGCCGAGCAGTACTTC.

This clonotype has only a few counts. The chain couples TRBV20-1 to TRBJ2-3; 7 nucleotides line up with TRBD1. The CDR3 contains 14 residues. V was pared by 3 bases and J by 2 bases, with 5 bases of the junction left unmatched. Per germline, CDR1 DFQATT and CDR2 SNEGSKA (reference sequence). Written as DNA, the CDR3 is TGCAGTGCTAGGGGGACAGCCTTCACAGATACGCAGTATTTT. Encoded protein: CSARGTAFTDTQYF.

The V gene is TRBV10-3, the J gene TRBJ1-5; D gene ambiguous. Trimming stripped 1 base from V and 6 bases from J, with 13 bases between. The CDR3 loop spans 15 amino acids. Germline values: CDR1 ENHRY, CDR2 SYGVKD. CDR3 sequence reads: CAISELAGEGQPQHF. DNA for the CDR3: TGTGCCATCAGTGAGTTGGCAGGCGAAGGTCAGCCCCAGCATTTT.

CDR3 in amino acids: CASSSTGTPKYF. CDR3 coding DNA: TGTGCCAGCAGTTCAACCGGGACTCCGAAGTATTTT. The rearrangement joins TRBV28 to TRBJ2-3, with D tentatively TRBD2 (6 bases). Germline assignment: CDR1 MDHEN and CDR2 SYDVKM. V was trimmed by 4 bases and J by 13 bases, leaving 15 bases between them. CDR3 length: 12 amino acids.

This clonotype is medium-sized by share. This sequence joins TRBV6-5 and TRBJ1-6; D perhaps matches TRBD1 (6 bases). Per the germline V gene, CDR1 is MNHEY and CDR2 is SVGAGI. Trimming stripped 6 bases from V and 10 bases from J, with 16 bases between. This CDR3 is 14 amino acids long. The CDR3, as DNA: TGTGCCAGCAGCCCCCTTACAGGGAGCTCACCCCTCCACTTT. Its translation: CASSPLTGSSPLHF.

This clonotype is categorized as medium-sized. The chain joins TRBV19 to TRBJ2-2; TRBD2 might be the D (5 bases). This CDR3 spans 15 amino acids. In germline, CDR1 is LNHDA, CDR2 SQIVND (reference sequence). The V end was cut by 2 bases, the J end by 4 bases, with 11 bases between. CDR3 nucleotide sequence: TGTGCCAGTAGTATAAGTGCGGCGGGCACCGGGGAGCTGTTTTTT. Residues: CASSISAAGTGELFF. Variable domain in full (rest from reference TRBV19 and TRBJ2-2): DGGITQSPKYLFRKEGQNVTLSCEQNLNHDAMYWYRQDPGQGLRLIYYSQIVNDFQKGDIAEGYSVSREKKESFPLTVTSAQKNPTAFYLCASSISAAGTGELFFGEGSRLTVL.

The chain recombines TRBV6-2 or TRBV6-3 with TRBJ1-4; D perhaps matches TRBD1 (6 bases). CDR3 size: 15 residues. The V gene lost 7 bases and the J gene lost 0 bases, with 12 bases spanning the gap. CDR1 is MNHEY and CDR2 is SVGEGT in the germline V gene. In nucleotides, the CDR3 is TGTGCCAGCAACGAGTCAGGGGCAACTAATGAAAAACTGTTTTTT. It translates to CASNESGATNEKLFF.

This clonotype is deemed medium-sized (0.01 to 0.1%). The chain couples TRBV30 to TRBJ2-2, with D perhaps TRBD2 (5 bases). V gave up 0 bases and J gave up 6 bases, with 5 bases separating them. The CDR3 loop spans 12 amino acids. Germline CDR1 is GTSNPN and CDR2 is SVGIG (reference sequence). The CDR3 sequence: CAWSVSAGELFF. CDR3 DNA sequence: TGTGCCTGGAGTGTTAGCGCCGGGGAGCTGTTTTTT.

This clonotype is medium-sized (0.01 to 0.1%). This chain joins TRBV6-5 and TRBJ2-7, with D perhaps TRBD2 (6 bases). This CDR3 is 17 amino acids long. Per the germline V gene, CDR1 is MNHEY and CDR2 is SVGAGI. The V end lost 4 bases, the J end lost 1 base, and 20 bases lay between the germline ends. CDR3 protein: CASSSADGGARSYEQYF. The CDR3 DNA sequence: TGTGCCAGCAGTTCCGCCGACGGGGGTGCCCGATCCTACGAGCAGTACTTC.

This sequence joins TRBV28 and TRBJ2-3; D remains unclear. V lost 1 base and J lost 0, with 5 bases in between. The germline V gene encodes CDR1 MDHEN and CDR2 SYDVKM. There are 14 residues in the CDR3. The CDR3 region has the DNA TGTGCCAGCAGTTTATTCCCTAGCACAGATACGCAGTATTTT. Its protein is CASSLFPSTDTQYF.

The sample holds a few counts of this clonotype. This chain links TRBV5-1 with TRBJ2-7, with 10 nucleotides matching TRBD2. J gave up 0 bases and V 1 base, and 4 bases lay outside the gene matches. Germline values: CDR1 SGHRS, CDR2 YFSETQ. The CDR3 loop spans 16 amino acids. CDR3 in amino acids: CASSLYTSGTSYEQYF. The DNA of the CDR3 is TGCGCCAGCAGCTTGTACACTAGCGGGACCTCCTACGAGCAGTACTTC.

This chain joins TRBV7-9 and TRBJ1-2; D is unclear. The V end lost 1 base, the J end lost 8 bases, and 8 bases lay between the germline ends. This CDR3 is 12 amino acids long. Germline CDR1 and CDR2: SEHNR and FQNEAQ (reference sequence). CDR3 nucleotide sequence: TGTGCCAGCAGCTTAGGCGGAGCGGGCTACACCTTC. Protein product: CASSLGGAGYTF.

The chain uses TRBV14 and TRBJ2-3, with TRBD2 identical over 14 bases. Germline V gene data show CDR1 as SGHDN and CDR2 as FVKESK. CDR3 length: 19 residues. Trimming removed 4 bases from V and 3 bases from J; junction bases left unmatched: 12. In DNA, the CDR3 is TGTGCCAGCAGCCTCCGTGGACTAGCGGGAGGAGGTGGAACAGATACGCAGTATTTT. This codes for CASSLRGLAGGGGTDTQYF.